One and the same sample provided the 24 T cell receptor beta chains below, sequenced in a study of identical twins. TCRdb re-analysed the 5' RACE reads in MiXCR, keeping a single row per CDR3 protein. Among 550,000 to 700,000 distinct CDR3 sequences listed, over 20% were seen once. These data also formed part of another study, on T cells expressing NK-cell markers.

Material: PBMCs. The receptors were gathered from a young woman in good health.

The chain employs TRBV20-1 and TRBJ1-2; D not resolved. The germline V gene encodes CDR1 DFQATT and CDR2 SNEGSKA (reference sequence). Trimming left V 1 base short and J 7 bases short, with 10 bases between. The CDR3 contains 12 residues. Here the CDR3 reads CSARVGSGGYTF. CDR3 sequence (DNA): TGCAGTGCTAGAGTAGGGTCTGGTGGCTACACCTTC.

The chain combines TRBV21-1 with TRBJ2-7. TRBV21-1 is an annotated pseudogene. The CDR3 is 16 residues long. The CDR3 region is CASSKVLVGVYREQYF. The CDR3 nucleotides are TGTGCCAGCAGCAAAGTCTTGGTCGGGGTCTATCGCGAGCAGTACTTC.

The CDR3: CASRIGGARVNTEAFF. The CDR3 bases are TGTGCCAGCAGGATAGGGGGGGCTCGGGTGAACACTGAAGCTTTCTTT. The chain uses TRBV7-2 and TRBJ1-1; tentatively, D is TRBD1 (6 bases). Looked up from germline, CDR1 is SGHTA and CDR2 is FQGNSA. Trimming left V 6 bases short and J 0 bases short, with 17 bases between. The CDR3 extends over 16 amino acids.

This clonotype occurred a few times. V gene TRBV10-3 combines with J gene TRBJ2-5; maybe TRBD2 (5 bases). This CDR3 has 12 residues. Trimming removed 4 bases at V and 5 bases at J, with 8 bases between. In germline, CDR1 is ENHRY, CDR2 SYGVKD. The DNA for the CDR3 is TGTGCCATCAGTGGCGGGTCGGAGACCCAGTACTTC. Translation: CAISGGSETQYF.

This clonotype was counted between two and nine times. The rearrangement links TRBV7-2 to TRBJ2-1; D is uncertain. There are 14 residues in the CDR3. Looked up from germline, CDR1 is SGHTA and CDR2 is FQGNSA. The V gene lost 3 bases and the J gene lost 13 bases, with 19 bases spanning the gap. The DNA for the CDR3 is TGTGCCAGCAGCTTGTCTGGGCATTCGGACCATCAGTTCTTC. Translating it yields CASSLSGHSDHQFF. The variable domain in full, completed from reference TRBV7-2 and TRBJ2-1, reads GAGVSQSPSNKVTEKGKDVELRCDPISGHTALYWYRQSLGQGLEFLIYFQGNSAPDKSGLPSDRFSAERTGGSVSTLTIQRTQQEDSAVYLCASSLSGHSDHQFFGPGTRLTVL.

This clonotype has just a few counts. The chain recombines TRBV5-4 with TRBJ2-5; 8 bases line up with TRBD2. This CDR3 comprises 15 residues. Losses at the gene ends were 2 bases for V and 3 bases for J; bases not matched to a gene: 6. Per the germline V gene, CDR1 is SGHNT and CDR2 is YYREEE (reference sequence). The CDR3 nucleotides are TGTGCCAGCAGCTTAAACGGACTAGCAGAAGAGACCCAGTACTTC. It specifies CASSLNGLAEETQYF.

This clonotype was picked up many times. The CDR3 sequence is CASSQKEGSPQHF. For the CDR3, the DNA is TGCGCCAGCAGCCAAAAAGAGGGTTCTCCCCAGCATTTT. The chain couples TRBV4-3 to TRBJ1-5; D is ambiguous. The CDR3 runs 13 residues. The V gene's germline CDR1 is LGHNA and CDR2 YSLEER. Between the trimmed V and J ends, which lost 2 bases and 10 bases, there was a span of 12 bases.

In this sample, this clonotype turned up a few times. CDR3 DNA: TGTGCCAGCTCAAAGGGTCGGGATGAGCAGTTCTTC. This translates into CASSKGRDEQFF. The chain combines TRBV18 with TRBJ2-1; D gene ambiguous. Between the trimmed V and J ends, which lost 5 bases and 8 bases, there was a span of 10 bases. Germline CDR1 reads KGHSH; CDR2 reads LQKENI. There are 12 residues in the CDR3.

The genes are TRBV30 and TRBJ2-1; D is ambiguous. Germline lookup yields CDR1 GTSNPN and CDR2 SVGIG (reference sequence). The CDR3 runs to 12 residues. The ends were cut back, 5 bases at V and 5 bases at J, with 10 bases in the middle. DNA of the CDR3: TGTGCCTGGGCCCTGGGGAACAATGAGCAGTTCTTC. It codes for CAWALGNNEQFF.

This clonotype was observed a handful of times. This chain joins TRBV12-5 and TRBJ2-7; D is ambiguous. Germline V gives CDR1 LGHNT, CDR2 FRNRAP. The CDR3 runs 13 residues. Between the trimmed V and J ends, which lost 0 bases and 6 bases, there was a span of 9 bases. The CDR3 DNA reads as TGTGCTAGTGGTTTGGTAGCCCCCGGCGAGCAGTACTTC. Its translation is CASGLVAPGEQYF.

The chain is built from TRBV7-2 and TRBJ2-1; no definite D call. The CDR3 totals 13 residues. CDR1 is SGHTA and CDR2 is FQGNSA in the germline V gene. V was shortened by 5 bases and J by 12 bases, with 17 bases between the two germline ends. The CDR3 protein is CASSREVRFGQFF. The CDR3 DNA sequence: TGTGCCAGCAGCCGCGAAGTAAGGTTCGGGCAGTTCTTC. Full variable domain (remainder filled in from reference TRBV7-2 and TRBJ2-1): GAGVSQSPSNKVTEKGKDVELRCDPISGHTALYWYRQSLGQGLEFLIYFQGNSAPDKSGLPSDRFSAERTGGSVSTLTIQRTQQEDSAVYLCASSREVRFGQFFGPGTRLTVL.

The CDR3 coding sequence is TGTGCCAGCTCACCCTTACGGACTACCCCAGATACGCAGTATTTT. Translation gives CASSPLRTTPDTQYF. The J gene is TRBJ2-3, the V gene TRBV18; D perhaps matches TRBD2 (6 bases). The germline gives CDR1 KGHSH, CDR2 LQKENI. CDR3 length: 15 amino acids. The V and J ends lost 3 bases and 4 bases respectively, with 14 bases between them.

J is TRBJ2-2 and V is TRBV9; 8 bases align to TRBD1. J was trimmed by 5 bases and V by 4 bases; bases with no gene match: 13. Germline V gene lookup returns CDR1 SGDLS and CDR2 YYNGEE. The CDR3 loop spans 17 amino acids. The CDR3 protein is CASSRLTGGRGTGELFF. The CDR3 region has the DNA TGTGCCAGCAGCAGACTAACAGGGGGGCGAGGGACCGGGGAGCTGTTTTTT.

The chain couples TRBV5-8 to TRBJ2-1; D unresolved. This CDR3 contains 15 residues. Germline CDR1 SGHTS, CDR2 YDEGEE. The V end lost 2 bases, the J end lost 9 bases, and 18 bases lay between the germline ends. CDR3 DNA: TGTGCCAGCAGCTTTAGTCTGGGTACGGTCACTGAGCAGTTCTTC. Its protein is CASSFSLGTVTEQFF.

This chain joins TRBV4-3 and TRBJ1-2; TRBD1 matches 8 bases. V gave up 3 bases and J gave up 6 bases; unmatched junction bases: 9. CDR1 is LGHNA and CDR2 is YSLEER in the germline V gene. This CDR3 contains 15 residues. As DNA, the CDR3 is TGCGCCAGCAGCCAGGTTAAGACAGGGGTGGATGGCTACACCTTC. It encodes CASSQVKTGVDGYTF.

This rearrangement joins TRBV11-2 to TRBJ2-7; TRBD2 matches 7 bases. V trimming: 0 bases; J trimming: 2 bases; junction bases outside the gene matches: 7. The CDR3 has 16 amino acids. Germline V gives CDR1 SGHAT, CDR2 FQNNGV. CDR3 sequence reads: CASSLDRLASPYEQYF. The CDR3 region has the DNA TGTGCCAGCAGCTTAGATAGACTAGCCTCGCCCTACGAGCAGTACTTC.

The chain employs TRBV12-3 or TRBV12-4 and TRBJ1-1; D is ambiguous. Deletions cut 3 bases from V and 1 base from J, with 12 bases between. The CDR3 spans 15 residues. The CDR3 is CASSLRWVRNTEAFF. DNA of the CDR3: TGTGCCAGCAGTTTGAGGTGGGTAAGGAACACTGAAGCTTTCTTT.

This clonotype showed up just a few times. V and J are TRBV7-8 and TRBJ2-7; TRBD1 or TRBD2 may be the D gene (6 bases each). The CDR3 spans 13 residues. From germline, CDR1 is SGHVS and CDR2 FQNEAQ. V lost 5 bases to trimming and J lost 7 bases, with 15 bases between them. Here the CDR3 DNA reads TGTGCCAGCAGCCCGAGGGGGGATCGGGAGCAGTACTTC. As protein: CASSPRGDREQYF.

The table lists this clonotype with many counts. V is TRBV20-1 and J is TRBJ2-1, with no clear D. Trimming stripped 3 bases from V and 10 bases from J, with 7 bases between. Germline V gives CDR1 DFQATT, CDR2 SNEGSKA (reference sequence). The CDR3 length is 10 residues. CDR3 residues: CSASRGEQFF. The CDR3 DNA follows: TGCAGTGCTAGCCGCGGCGAGCAGTTCTTC.

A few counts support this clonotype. The CDR3 DNA follows: TGCGCCAGCAGCCAAGAGCCGGGACCAAAGTCCTACGAGCAGTACTTC. Its translation: CASSQEPGPKSYEQYF. The rearrangement links TRBV4-1 to TRBJ2-7, with D possibly being TRBD1 or TRBD2 (5 bases each). Between the trimmed V and J ends, which lost 0 bases and 1 base, there was a span of 13 bases. This CDR3 spans 16 amino acids. Germline V lookup: CDR1 MGHRA, CDR2 YSYEKL.

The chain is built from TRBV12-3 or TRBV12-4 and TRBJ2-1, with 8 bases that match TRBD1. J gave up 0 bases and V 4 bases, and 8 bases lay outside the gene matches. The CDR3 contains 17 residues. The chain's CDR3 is CASSSSQGESSYNEQFF. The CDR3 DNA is TGTGCCAGCAGTTCCTCACAGGGGGAAAGCTCCTACAATGAGCAGTTCTTC.

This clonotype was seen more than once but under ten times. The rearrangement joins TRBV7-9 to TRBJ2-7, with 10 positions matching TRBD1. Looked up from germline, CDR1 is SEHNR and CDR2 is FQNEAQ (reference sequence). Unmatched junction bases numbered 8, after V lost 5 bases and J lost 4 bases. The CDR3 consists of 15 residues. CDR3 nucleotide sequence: TGTGCCAGCAGCATTGGCCCGGGACAGGGGTACGAGCAGTACTTC. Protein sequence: CASSIGPGQGYEQYF. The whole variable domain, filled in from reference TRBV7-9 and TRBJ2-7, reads DTGVSQNPRHKITKRGQNVTFRCDPISEHNRLYWYRQTLGQGPEFLTYFQNEAQLEKSRLLSDRFSAERPKGSFSTLEIQRTEQGDSAMYLCASSIGPGQGYEQYFGPGTRLTVT.

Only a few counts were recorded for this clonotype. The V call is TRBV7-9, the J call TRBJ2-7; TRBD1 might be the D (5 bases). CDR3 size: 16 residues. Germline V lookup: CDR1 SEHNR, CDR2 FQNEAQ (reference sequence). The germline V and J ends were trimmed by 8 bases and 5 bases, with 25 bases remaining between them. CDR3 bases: TGTGCCAGCGGTCCCGCCCAGTGGACGTTCAGGGACGAGCAGTACTTC. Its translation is CASGPAQWTFRDEQYF.

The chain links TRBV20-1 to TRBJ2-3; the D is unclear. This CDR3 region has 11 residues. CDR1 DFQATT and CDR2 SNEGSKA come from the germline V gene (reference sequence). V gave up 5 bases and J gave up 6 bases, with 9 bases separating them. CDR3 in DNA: TGCAGTGCTCCGAAAGGGGATACGCAGTATTTT. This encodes CSAPKGDTQYF.